Listed below are T cell receptor beta chains from one sample, sequenced in a study of shared clonotypes between healthy human individuals. This table comes from immunoSEQ multiplex PCR, and its TCRdb copy is limited to in-frame clones, with some not included. This table holds some 2,500,000 clones, 80% to 95% found once. Sequenced input: naive CD4+ T cells from PBMCs. The source of these receptors is a young man in good health. Some clones in this sample may be carry-over from other donors' samples. Each CDR3 is given with its conserved first and last residue. A D gene is named only where the DNA matches it firmly. Some rows have no size entry. The others give once, few or many, or a class for an expanded clone.

>TRBJ2-7|TRBV18|TRBD1|NA
CASSPGDRYEQYF
TGTGCCAGCTCACCCGGGGACAGGTACGAGCAGTACTTC
>TRBJ2-1|TRBV6-5|TRBD2|NA
CASRNSGTSSNEQFF
TGTGCCAGCAGAAACTCCGGGACTAGCTCAAATGAGCAGTTCTTC
>TRBJ2-1|TRBV30|NA|once
CAWTPGLGSTYNEQFF
TGTGCCTGGACCCCCGGTCTTGGGTCCACCTACAATGAGCAGTTCTTC
>TRBJ2-7|TRBV12-2|NA|NA
CASRLRGASGIYEQYF
TGTGCAAGTCGCTTAAGAGGCGCTAGCGGGATCTACGAGCAGTACTTC
>TRBJ2-1|TRBV29-1|NA|NA
CSVDRYLNEQFF
TGCAGCGTTGACAGATATCTCAATGAGCAGTTCTTC
>TRBJ2-7|TRBV19|TRBD2|NA
CASSIGLALYEQYF
TGTGCCAGTAGTATTGGACTAGCATTGTACGAGCAGTACTTC
>TRBJ2-7|TRBV7-9|NA|NA
CASTLRGQGEQYF
TGTGCCAGCACTTTAAGGGGACAAGGAGAGCAGTACTTC
>TRBJ2-7|TRBV7-9|NA|NA
CASRGEGYEQYF
TGTGCCAGCAGGGGCGAGGGCTACGAGCAGTACTTC
>TRBJ2-3|TRBV12-5|TRBD2|NA
CAVGTSGTDTQYF
TGTGCTGTTGGGACTAGCGGCACAGATACGCAGTATTTT
>TRBJ1-4|TRBV4-2|NA|NA
CASSPTGPTNEKLFF
TGTGCCAGCAGCCCGACAGGACCAACTAATGAAAAACTGTTTTTT
>TRBJ2-7|TRBV28|TRBD1|NA
CASDSGTGFYEQYF
TGTGCCAGTGATTCCGGGACAGGGTTCTACGAGCAGTACTTC
>TRBJ1-3|TRBV18|NA|NA
CASSPQKGNTIYF
TGTGCCAGCTCACCTCAAAAAGGAAACACCATATATTTT
>TRBJ1-1|TRBV7-2|NA|NA
CASRQDRNTEAFF
TGTGCCAGCAGGCAGGACAGGAACACTGAAGCTTTCTTT
>TRBJ1-1|TRBV2|NA|NA
CASRIEIGGEAFF
TGTGCCAGCAGGATCGAGATTGGGGGTGAAGCTTTCTTT
>TRBJ2-7|TRBV28|NA|NA
CASSPSATSSYEQYF
TGTGCCAGCAGCCCTAGCGCGACAAGCTCCTACGAGCAGTACTTC
>TRBJ1-3|TRBV28|NA|NA
CASSLRHSSGNTIYF
TGTGCCAGCAGTTTAAGACATAGCTCTGGAAACACCATATATTTT
>TRBJ1-5|TRBV28|NA|NA
CASSPKNQPQHF
TGTGCCAGCAGCCCGAAAAATCAGCCCCAGCATTTT
>TRBJ2-3|TRBV11-2|NA|NA
CASSLFLAPSTDTQYF
TGTGCCAGCAGCTTATTTCTAGCCCCTAGCACAGATACGCAGTATTTT
>TRBJ2-7|TRBV11-2|NA|NA
CASSPAAGRGSYEQYF
TGTGCCAGCAGCCCGGCGGCAGGTCGCGGCTCCTACGAGCAGTACTTC
>TRBJ1-3|TRBV7-3|TRBD1|NA
CASSSGGSGNTIYF
TGTGCCAGCAGCTCAGGGGGTTCTGGAAACACCATATATTTT
>TRBJ2-2|TRBV7-3|TRBD2|NA
CASSWTRGAGTGELFF
TGTGCCAGCAGCTGGACTAGGGGCGCGGGGACCGGGGAGCTGTTTTTT
>TRBJ2-1|TRBV7-9|TRBD2|once
CASSSEPGRAGMYEQFF
TGTGCCAGCAGCTCCGAACCAGGGAGGGCCGGGATGTATGAGCAGTTCTTC
>TRBJ1-6|TRBV28|TRBD1|once
CASRPGTVNSPLHF
TGTGCCAGCCGCCCCGGGACAGTGAATTCACCCCTCCACTTT
>TRBJ2-1|TRBV7-2|NA|NA
CASSLQGGDNNEQFF
TGTGCCAGCAGCTTACAGGGCGGGGACAACAATGAGCAGTTCTTC
>TRBJ2-7|TRBV30|TRBD1|NA
CAWSRGQITYEQYF
TGTGCCTGGAGCAGGGGACAGATAACCTACGAGCAGTACTTC
>TRBJ2-6|TRBV5-1|NA|NA
CASSLGPPSGANVLTF
TGCGCCAGCAGCTTGGGGCCTCCATCTGGGGCCAACGTCCTGACTTTC
>TRBJ2-1|TRBV21-1|NA|NA
CASSKLREGGECYNEQFF
TGTGCCAGCAGCAAACTGCGGGAGGGGGGTGAATGCTACAATGAGCAGTTCTTC
>TRBJ2-3|TRBV30|TRBD2|NA
CAWFRRASGKTDTQYF
TGTGCCTGGTTTCGAAGGGCTAGCGGGAAAACAGATACGCAGTATTTT
>TRBJ1-2|TRBV9|TRBD1|NA
CASSSPGQRNYGYTF
TGTGCCAGCAGCTCCCCGGGACAGCGAAACTATGGCTACACCTTC
>TRBJ2-7|TRBV7-9|TRBD2|NA
CASSLALGTSGGTSEQYF
TGTGCCAGCAGCTTAGCGCTTGGTACCAGCGGGGGGACCTCCGAGCAGTACTTC
>TRBJ1-5|TRBV28|NA|NA
CASSLTPRGNQPQHF
TGTGCCAGCAGTTTAACTCCCCGGGGCAATCAGCCCCAGCATTTT
>TRBJ1-2|TRBV30|NA|NA
CAWGDLPGYTF
TGTGCCTGGGGGGATCTGCCTGGCTACACCTTC
>TRBJ2-2|TRBV7-2|NA|NA
CASSSVREGLDGELFF
TGTGCCAGCAGCTCAGTCCGTGAGGGGCTCGACGGGGAGCTGTTTTTT
>TRBJ2-7|TRBV11-2|NA|NA
CASSLGPQTYEQYF
TGTGCCAGCAGCTTGGGACCCCAAACCTACGAGCAGTACTTC
>TRBJ1-4|TRBV5-4|TRBD1|once
CASSPGQGLYNEKLFF
TGTGCCAGCAGCCCGGGACAGGGCCTTTATAATGAAAAACTGTTTTTT
>TRBJ1-6|TRBV9|TRBD1|NA
CASSGGQGTESPLHF
TGTGCCAGCAGCGGCGGACAGGGCACTGAATCCCCCCTCCACTTT
>TRBJ2-1|TRBV11-3|NA|NA
CASSLLHNEQFF
TGTGCCAGCAGCTTACTCCATAATGAGCAGTTCTTC
>TRBJ1-3|TRBV10-1|NA|NA
CASSGPTKRPGNTIYF
TGCGCCAGCAGTGGCCCCACTAAGAGACCTGGAAACACCATATATTTT
>TRBJ1-3|TRBV9|NA|once
CASSPTGGGNTIYF
TGTGCCAGCAGCCCCACCGGTGGGGGAAACACCATATATTTT
>TRBJ2-3|TRBV5-1|NA|NA
CASSPRTDTQYF
TGCGCCAGCAGCCCCAGGACAGATACGCAGTATTTT
>TRBJ1-3|TRBV6-1|NA|NA
CASSEARGWAGNTIYF
TGTGCCAGCAGTGAAGCGCGGGGTTGGGCTGGAAACACCATATATTTT
>TRBJ2-7|TRBV7-3|NA|NA
CASSLGSGSSYEQYF
TGTGCCAGCAGCTTAGGGTCCGGGAGCTCCTACGAGCAGTACTTC
>TRBJ1-6|TRBV28|NA|NA
CASSSGSNSPLHF
TGTGCCAGCAGCTCAGGGTCTAATTCACCCCTCCACTTT
>TRBJ2-7|TRBV5-4|NA|NA
CATSGDPSYEQYF
TGTGCCACCTCGGGAGACCCGTCCTACGAGCAGTACTTC
>TRBJ2-1|TRBV27|NA|NA
CASSLSGGEQFF
TGTGCCAGCAGTTTGTCCGGTGGTGAGCAGTTCTTC
>TRBJ2-1|TRBV5-1|TRBD2|NA
CASSLPASGDYNEQFF
TGCGCCAGCAGCTTGCCCGCTAGCGGGGATTACAATGAGCAGTTCTTC
>TRBJ2-5|TRBV21-1|NA|once
CASSTLRPLRETQYF
TGTGCCAGCAGCACCCTCCGGCCCCTGCGTGAGACCCAGTACTTC
>TRBJ1-1|TRBV7-9|NA|NA
CASSLGAGALTEAFF
TGTGCCAGCAGCTTAGGAGCCGGGGCTTTAACTGAAGCTTTCTTT
>TRBJ1-3|TRBV28|NA|NA
CASSLPGHGISAIYF
TGTGCCAGCAGCCTCCCGGGACATGGGATATCCGCCATATATTTT
>TRBJ1-6|TRBV28|NA|NA
CASSLQLWNSPLHF
TGTGCCAGCAGCCTCCAGCTTTGGAATTCACCCCTCCACTTT
>TRBJ2-5|TRBV6-5|NA|once
CASSRYRQETQYF
TGTGCCAGCAGCCGATACAGGCAAGAGACCCAGTACTTC
>TRBJ1-1|TRBV29-1|TRBD1|NA
CSVGQGDTEAFF
TGCAGCGTTGGACAGGGCGACACTGAAGCTTTCTTT
>TRBJ2-2|TRBV14|NA|NA
CASGGAGELFF
TGTGCCAGCGGAGGGGCCGGGGAGCTGTTTTTT
>TRBJ1-2|TRBV5-4|NA|NA
CASRSGGASDGYTF
TGTGCCAGCAGAAGTGGGGGGGCTAGCGATGGCTACACCTTC
>TRBJ1-1|TRBV10-3|NA|NA
CAISEAVGGMNTEAFF
TGTGCCATCAGTGAGGCTGTGGGAGGGATGAACACTGAAGCTTTCTTT